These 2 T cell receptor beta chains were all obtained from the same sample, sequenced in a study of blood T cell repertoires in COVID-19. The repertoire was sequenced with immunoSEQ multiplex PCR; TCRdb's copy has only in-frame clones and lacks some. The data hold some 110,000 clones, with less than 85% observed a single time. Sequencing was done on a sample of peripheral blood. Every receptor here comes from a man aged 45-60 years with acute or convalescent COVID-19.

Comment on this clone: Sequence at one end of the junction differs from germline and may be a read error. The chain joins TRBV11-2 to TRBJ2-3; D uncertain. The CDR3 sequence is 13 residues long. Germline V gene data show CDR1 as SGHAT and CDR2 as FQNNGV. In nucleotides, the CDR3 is TGTGCCAGCAGCTTAGATAGCAGAGATACGCAGTATTTT. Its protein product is CASSLDSRDTQYF.

CDR3 residues: CSVELAGDSYEQYF. The CDR3 DNA follows: TGCAGCGTTGAACTAGCGGGAGATAGCTACGAGCAGTACTTC. The genes are TRBV29-1 and TRBJ2-7, with TRBD2 matching over 10 bases. V lost 2 bases and J lost 3; bases outside the gene matches: 4. Germline CDR1 and CDR2: SQVTM and ANQGSEA. CDR3 length: 14 residues.